The 22 T cell receptor beta chains presented below share a single source sample, sequenced in a study of T cells in Graves' hyperthyroidism and ophthalmopathy. Template material for amplifying TCR beta CDR3 regions consisted of RNA transcripts. Using the HTBI primer set, a first-round RT-PCR was run on the TCR CDR3. From the multiplex PCR reads, TCRdb called clonotypes with MiXCR, one entry per CDR3 protein. The data hold a few hundred thousand distinct CDR3 sequences, with around 20% observed a single time. The source material was blood. The receptors originated from a man aged 18-30 years with Graves' hyperthyroidism.

The V and J genes are TRBV20-1 and TRBJ1-6; a possible D gene is TRBD1 (6 bases). The V gene's germline CDR1 is DFQATT and CDR2 SNEGSKA (reference sequence). This CDR3 is built from 16 residues. The V end was cut by 1 base, the J end by 6 bases, with 16 bases between. DNA for the CDR3: TGCAGTGCTAGAGGCCCCGGGACAAGGGGTAATTCACCCCTCCACTTT. It codes for CSARGPGTRGNSPLHF.

This clonotype was counted ten times or more. The chain is built from TRBV6-5 and TRBJ1-3; D not certain. V lost 2 bases, J lost 0 bases, and 8 bases lay in between. Germline V gene lookup returns CDR1 MNHEY and CDR2 SVGAGI. The CDR3 runs 15 residues. Here the CDR3 DNA reads TGTGCCAGCAGTTACGATGGAAGCTCTGGAAACACCATATATTTT. It encodes CASSYDGSSGNTIYF.

Ten or more counts support this clonotype. The gene calls are TRBV12-3 or TRBV12-4 and TRBJ2-7; 9 bases are shared with TRBD1. This CDR3 is 15 amino acids long. After removal of 5 bases from V and 5 bases from J, the junction contained 10 bases not matched to a gene. CDR3 amino acids: CASSKGGQGFHEQYF. CDR3 nucleotides: TGTGCCAGCAGTAAGGGGGGACAGGGATTCCACGAGCAGTACTTC.

This clonotype turned up a few times. The genes are TRBV3-1 and TRBJ1-1, with TRBD1 matching over 7 bases. The CDR3 has 12 residues. Germline values: CDR1 LGHDT, CDR2 YNNKEL (reference sequence). V gave up 7 bases and J gave up 4 bases; unmatched junction bases: 3. CDR3 nucleotide sequence: TGTGCCAGCACCCGACAGGGCACTGAAGCTTTCTTT. Protein: CASTRQGTEAFF. The entire variable domain, with the rest obtained from reference TRBV3-1 and TRBJ1-1, is as follows: DTAVSQTPKYLVTQMGNDKSIKCEQNLGHDTMYWYKQDSKKFLKIMFSYNNKELIINETVPNRFSPKSPDKAHLNLHINSLELGDSAVYFCASTRQGTEAFFGQGTRLTVV.

A note on this clonotype: A clone one base away is much larger, so this may be a read error. The chain is built from TRBV7-9 and TRBJ2-5; D might be TRBD2 (6 bases). Germline V gene lookup returns CDR1 SEHNR and CDR2 FQNEAQ (reference sequence). This CDR3 has 15 amino acids. This CDR3 reads CAISPPGGERETQYF. The DNA of the CDR3 is TGTGCCATCAGCCCCCCCGGGGGTGAGCGAGAGACCCAGTACTTC. The entire variable domain, with the rest obtained from reference TRBV7-9 and TRBJ2-5, is as follows: DTGVSQNPRHKITKRGQNVTFRCDPISEHNRLYWYRQTLGQGPEFLTYFQNEAQLEKSRLLSDRFSAERPKGSFSTLEIQRTEQGDSAMYLCAISPPGGERETQYFGPGTRLLVL.

The chain has TRBV6-5 and TRBJ1-1; 8 positions match TRBD1. Germline V CDR1 and CDR2: MNHEY, SVGAGI. Losses at the gene ends were 0 bases for V and 6 bases for J; bases not matched to a gene: 12. CDR3 length equals 17 residues. The CDR3 DNA follows: TGTGCCAGCAGTTACTCGGGCAGGGGGCAATCGGGGGCTGAAGCTTTCTTT. It specifies CASSYSGRGQSGAEAFF.

This clonotype was found many times. The rearrangement joins TRBV12-3 or TRBV12-4 to TRBJ1-2; tentatively, D is TRBD1 (5 bases). This CDR3 comprises 13 residues. The ends were cut back, 5 bases at V and 4 bases at J, with 11 bases in the middle. CDR3 DNA sequence: TGTGCCAGCAGTCCCCAGGGCGGCTATGGCTACACCTTC. Translated, it gives CASSPQGGYGYTF.

The chain combines TRBV12-3 or TRBV12-4 with TRBJ2-7; 8 bases are a match to TRBD1. The CDR3 covers 14 residues. With V trimmed by 6 bases and J by 4 bases, 8 bases remained unmatched. The CDR3 DNA follows: TGTGCCAGCAGGTACAGGGGGAGAGGTTACGAGCAGTACTTC. The encoded protein is CASRYRGRGYEQYF.

Many counts were recorded for this clonotype. The V call is TRBV5-1, the J call TRBJ1-2, with 10 bases that match TRBD1. V shed 4 bases, J shed 4 bases, and the junction held 4 bases outside the gene matches. The CDR3 contains 14 residues. CDR1 and CDR2 (germline): SGHRS, YFSETQ. The CDR3 sequence: CASSAGQGTYGYTF. CDR3 nucleotides: TGCGCCAGCAGCGCGGGACAGGGGACCTATGGCTACACCTTC.

At least ten counts were recorded for this clonotype. This chain connects TRBV12-3 or TRBV12-4 to TRBJ1-2; 7 bases are shared with TRBD1. The CDR3 is 17 residues long. Germline trimming cut 4 bases from V and 8 bases from J; bases unmatched to any gene: 19. CDR3 protein: CASSSVTGVSTQWGYTF. The CDR3 nucleotides read TGTGCCAGCAGTTCTGTAACAGGGGTTTCAACGCAGTGGGGCTACACCTTC.

This clonotype has at least ten counts. The gene calls are TRBV15 and TRBJ2-7; D is possibly TRBD1 (6 bases). Germline lookup yields CDR1 LNHNV and CDR2 YYDKDF (reference sequence). Trimming removed 0 bases from V and 0 bases from J, with 12 bases in between. The CDR3 is 16 amino acids. The chain's CDR3 is CATSRDQKGDSYEQYF. The CDR3 region has the DNA TGTGCCACCAGCAGAGATCAAAAGGGGGACTCCTACGAGCAGTACTTC.

The chain employs TRBV5-1 and TRBJ2-5; D is possibly TRBD1 (5 bases). There are 14 residues in the CDR3. Germline V gene sequence: CDR1 SGHRS, CDR2 YFSETQ. V shed 7 bases and J shed 5 bases, with 18 bases lying between them. CDR3 loop: CASQLLGAGETQYF. The CDR3 DNA sequence: TGCGCCAGCCAACTACTTGGGGCCGGGGAGACCCAGTACTTC.

A few counts support this clonotype. The V call is TRBV11-3, the J call TRBJ1-5; D unclear. The length of the CDR3 is 13 residues. Germline V lookup: CDR1 SGHNT, CDR2 YENEEA. The V gene lost 2 bases and the J gene lost 4 bases, with 6 bases spanning the gap. The CDR3 nucleotides read TGTGCCAGCAGCTTAAACAGAAATCAGCCCCAGCATTTT. Its translation is CASSLNRNQPQHF. The full variable domain, in which reference TRBV11-3 and TRBJ1-5 provide the parts outside the CDR3, is EAGVVQSPRYKIIEKKQPVAFWCNPISGHNTLYWYLQNLGQGPELLIRYENEEAVDDSQLPKDRFSAERLKGVDSTLKIQPAELGDSAVYLCASSLNRNQPQHFGDGTRLSIL.

This clonotype was seen repeatedly, ten times or more. V and J are TRBV28 and TRBJ1-3; D is undetermined. Deletions cut 1 base from V and 2 bases from J, with 3 bases between. The CDR3 is made up of 13 amino acids. The germline gives CDR1 MDHEN, CDR2 SYDVKM. This CDR3 is CASSLSTGNTIYF. CDR3 in DNA: TGTGCCAGCAGTTTATCCACTGGAAACACCATATATTTT.

The rearrangement uses TRBV13 and TRBJ1-5; 11 positions match TRBD1. The CDR3 runs 15 residues. Germline trimming cut 6 bases from V and 4 bases from J; bases unmatched to any gene: 5. Germline V CDR1 and CDR2: PRHDT, FYEKMQ (reference sequence). The CDR3 spells CASSAGQGVNQPQHF. The CDR3 bases are TGTGCCAGCAGTGCGGGACAGGGGGTAAATCAGCCCCAGCATTTT.

This clonotype came up many times. V is TRBV6-1 and J is TRBJ2-7; TRBD1 or TRBD2 may be the D gene (5 bases each). The V gene's germline CDR1 is MNHNS and CDR2 SASEGT. This CDR3 region has 13 residues. The germline V and J ends were trimmed by 11 bases and 1 base, with 15 bases remaining between them. In DNA form, the CDR3 reads TGTGCCTGCCGACTGGGACCTTCCTACGAGCAGTACTTC. Amino acid sequence: CACRLGPSYEQYF.

This clonotype was counted many times. The rearrangement uses TRBV6-5 and TRBJ2-4; TRBD1 is a possible D gene (6 bases). V was shortened by 7 bases and J by 2 bases, with 15 bases between the two germline ends. The CDR3 covers 15 residues. Germline V gives CDR1 MNHEY, CDR2 SVGAGI. The CDR3 DNA reads TGTGCCAGCATTTGGACAGTCACTACCAAAAACATTCAGTACTTC. It is translated as CASIWTVTTKNIQYF.

This clonotype has a count of ten or more. A much larger clone lies a single base off, so this may be a read error. This CDR3 fails to terminate in the conserved phenylalanine or tryptophan, so it likely reflects a read error. The chain recombines TRBV12-3 or TRBV12-4 with TRBJ1-5; D not certain. V was shortened by 7 bases and J by 6 bases, with 13 bases between the two germline ends. CDR3 length equals 13 residues. DNA of the CDR3: TGTGCCAGCACCCTCACCACGGGTCAGCCCCAGCATCTT. Amino acids: CASTLTTGQPQHL.

This clonotype was recorded many times. The V gene is TRBV6-5, the J gene TRBJ2-7; D is unresolved. CDR1 and CDR2 (germline): MNHEY, SVGAGI. The V end lost 2 bases, the J end lost 9 bases, and 8 bases lay between the germline ends. CDR3 length equals 11 residues. This chain's CDR3 is CASSYGPRQYF. The CDR3 nucleotides read TGTGCCAGCAGTTACGGCCCCAGGCAGTACTTC.

Note on this clonotype: One base away lies a much larger clone, so this may be a sequencing read error. Because it lacks the conserved phenylalanine or tryptophan at the end, this CDR3 is likely a read error. This sequence joins TRBV11-1 and TRBJ1-1; TRBD1 might be the D (5 bases). CDR1 and CDR2 (germline): SGHAT, FQDESV (reference sequence). The CDR3 contains 15 residues. The V gene lost 3 bases and the J gene lost 0 bases, with 11 bases spanning the gap. Written as DNA, the CDR3 is TGTGCCAGCAGCTTCGACGGGACGCTGAACACTGAAGCTTTCGTT. It is translated as CASSFDGTLNTEAFV.

The gene calls are TRBV28 and TRBJ1-5; 7 bases align to TRBD1. The ends lost 6 bases at V and 6 bases at J; junction bases unmatched: 5. This CDR3 region has 13 residues. Looked up from germline, CDR1 is MDHEN and CDR2 is SYDVKM. CDR3 coding DNA: TGTGCCAGCAGAGGATCAGGGGGTCAGCCCCAGCATTTT. It yields the protein CASRGSGGQPQHF.

This clonotype showed up many times. The CDR3 region is CASSPRQGIGNTIYF. The CDR3 region has the DNA TGTGCCAGCAGTCCCCGACAGGGGATTGGAAACACCATATATTTT. The rearrangement joins TRBV12-3 or TRBV12-4 to TRBJ1-3, with 8 nucleotides matching TRBD1. After removal of 5 bases from V and 3 bases from J, the junction contained 6 bases not matched to a gene. The CDR3 is 15 amino acids.